Shown below are 6 T cell receptor beta chains from a single sample sequenced in a study of siplizumab effects on memory and regulatory T cells. The data were produced by immunoSEQ multiplex PCR, yet TCRdb's version contains in-frame clones alone and is incomplete. The table lists roughly 69,000 clones, roughly 83% of them singletons. The sample taken for sequencing was memory CD4+ T cells sorted from blood. Receptor source: a human donor in good health.

The gene calls are TRBV7-2 and TRBJ1-1; no reliable D call. The CDR3 loop spans 13 amino acids. Trimming cost V 6 bases and J 10 bases, with 18 bases left between them. Germline CDR1 and CDR2: SGHTA and FQGNSA. The CDR3 here is CASRPPNGGGAFF. The CDR3 DNA reads TGTGCCAGCAGACCACCCAATGGCGGAGGAGCTTTCTTT.

The chain couples TRBV29-1 to TRBJ1-2; D call uncertain. Trimming shortened V by 7 bases and J by 6 bases, and 15 bases separated the two germline ends. The CDR3 extends over 12 amino acids. Germline CDR1 is SQVTM and CDR2 is ANQGSEA. In DNA form, the CDR3 reads TGCAGCGCTGCGTCTCTCAGGAATGGCTACACCTTC. Translating it yields CSAASLRNGYTF.

The J gene is TRBJ1-5, the V gene TRBV21-1; TRBD1 is taken as the D call from the table, unchecked against the DNA. TRBV21-1 counts as a pseudogene. This CDR3 is 12 amino acids long. The CDR3 protein is CASSGSNQPQHF. The CDR3 DNA reads TGTGCCAGCAGCGGCAGCAATCAGCCCCAGCATTTT.

This sequence joins TRBV7-9 and TRBJ1-4, with unresolved D. Germline CDR1 is SEHNR and CDR2 is FQNEAQ (reference sequence). The CDR3 loop spans 15 amino acids. V lost 2 bases and J lost 5, with 12 bases in between. The chain's CDR3 is CASSLRSQVNEKLFF. The DNA for the CDR3 is TGTGCCAGCAGCTTAAGATCCCAGGTGAATGAAAAACTGTTTTTT.

This sequence joins TRBV6-5 and TRBJ1-5; TRBD1 matches at 7 bases. Germline CDR1 and CDR2: MNHEY and SVGAGI. V lost 2 bases to trimming and J lost 6 bases; unmatched junction nucleotides: 4. The CDR3 totals 14 residues. The CDR3 region has the DNA TGTGCCAGCAGTTACGGACAGGCGGGTCAGCCCCAGCATTTT. Translation: CASSYGQAGQPQHF.

This sequence joins TRBV4-2 and TRBJ2-3; the match to TRBD2 covers 9 bases. This CDR3 contains 17 residues. Germline-derived CDR1 and CDR2 are LGHNA and YNFKEQ. With 1 base clipped from V and 4 bases from J, the junction kept 9 bases outside the gene matches. The CDR3 nucleotides are TGTGCCAGCAGCCAAGCCGCCCTGCAGCGGGGGGCAGATACGCAGTATTTT. Translated: CASSQAALQRGADTQYF.